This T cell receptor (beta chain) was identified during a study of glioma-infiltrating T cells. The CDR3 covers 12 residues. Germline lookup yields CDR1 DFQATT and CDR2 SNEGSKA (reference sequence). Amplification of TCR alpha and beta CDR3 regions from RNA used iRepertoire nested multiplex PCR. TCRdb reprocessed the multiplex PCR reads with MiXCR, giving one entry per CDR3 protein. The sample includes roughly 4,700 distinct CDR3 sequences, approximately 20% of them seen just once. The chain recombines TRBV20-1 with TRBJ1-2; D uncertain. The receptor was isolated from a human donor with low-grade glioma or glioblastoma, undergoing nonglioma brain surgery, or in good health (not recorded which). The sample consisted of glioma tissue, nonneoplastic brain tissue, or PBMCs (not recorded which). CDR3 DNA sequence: TGCAGCCCAGCGGAGGGCCTCTATGGCTACACCTTC. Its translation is CSPAEGLYGYTF.